The table lists the clone carrying this T cell receptor beta chain with many counts. Its antigen is not known. Axillary draining lymph nodes of breast cancer patients supplied the node samples. This sample is part of a study of breast tumors, draining lymph nodes, adjacent tissues. Study-wide findings and caveats: Compared with lymph nodes, tumors were less diverse; compared with nontumor tissue, more. Data fit most tumor T cells coming from lymph node, expanding in tumor.

In TCRdb, the multiplex PCR reads were re-called with MiXCR into one record per CDR3 protein. The sample records roughly 80,000 distinct CDR3 sequences, approximately 20% being singletons. Germline assignment: CDR1 SQVTM and CDR2 ANQGSEA. The junction had 7 bases not matched to a gene; V was cut back by 4 bases and J by 8 bases. The length of the CDR3 is 15 residues. Sequencing was carried out using axillary lymph node tissue. The chain joins TRBV29-1 to TRBJ2-1, with 14 bases aligning to TRBD2. The receptor comes from a female donor with breast cancer. Some clones in this sample may be carry-over from other donors' samples. CDR3 sequence (DNA): TGCAGCGTTGGACTAGCGGGAGGGCCTGGAGATGAGCAGTTCTTC. The encoded protein is CSVGLAGGPGDEQFF.